These 26 T cell receptor beta chains share one sample of origin, sequenced in a study of spatial heterogeneity in lung cancer. MiXCR was run by TCRdb on the 5' RACE reads, yielding one entry per CDR3 protein. The data show about 48,000 distinct CDR3 sequences, less than 6% seen once. As for time point: sample taken at primary tumor resection. This specimen was PBMCs, taken at surgery. These receptors originate from a male donor with early-stage non-small cell lung cancer.

The table lists this clonotype with many counts. The CDR3 DNA is TGCAGTGCTAGAATCCAAACCCATAGCAATCAGCCCCAGCATTTT. Protein: CSARIQTHSNQPQHF. The chain links TRBV20-1 to TRBJ1-5, with no clear D. The CDR3 runs to 15 residues. Germline-derived CDR1 and CDR2 are DFQATT and SNEGSKA (reference sequence). Trimming pared 2 bases from V and 0 bases from J, leaving 11 bases between.

This clonotype appeared a few times. This chain uses TRBV11-2 with TRBJ2-3; tentative D call: TRBD2 (6 bases). Germline V gene data show CDR1 as SGHAT and CDR2 as FQNNGV. V lost 2 bases and J lost 1, with 16 bases in between. The CDR3 totals 17 residues. The CDR3 loop reads CASSLNPASVRTDTQYF. CDR3 in DNA: TGTGCCAGCAGCTTAAATCCGGCTAGCGTACGCACAGATACGCAGTATTTT.

Ten or more counts support this clonotype. The V and J genes are TRBV29-1 and TRBJ2-3; 9 bases fit TRBD1. This CDR3 spans 13 amino acids. CDR1 is SQVTM and CDR2 is ANQGSEA in the germline V gene. J lost 4 bases, V lost 7 bases, and 6 bases had no gene match. The chain's CDR3 is CSGRDRVADTQYF. The CDR3 nucleotides read TGCAGCGGCCGGGACAGGGTTGCAGATACGCAGTATTTT.

The J gene is TRBJ2-7, the V gene TRBV7-7, with D possibly being TRBD1 (5 bases). V shed 1 base and J shed 6 bases, with 10 bases lying between them. The CDR3 runs 13 residues. Germline values: CDR1 SSHAT, CDR2 FNYEAQ (reference sequence). The DNA for the CDR3 is TGTGCCAGCAGCTTAGGGGCAAGGGGCGAGCAGTACTTC. It encodes CASSLGARGEQYF.

This clonotype came up many times. The chain recombines TRBV5-6 with TRBJ2-3, with TRBD1 matching 9 bases. V dropped 3 bases and J dropped 1; count of bases not matched to a gene: 0. CDR1 and CDR2 (germline): SGHDT, YYEEEE. The CDR3 length is 14 residues. CDR3 DNA: TGTGCCAGCAGCTGGGACAGGGGCACAGATACGCAGTATTTT. It specifies CASSWDRGTDTQYF.

There are many counts of this clonotype. V gene TRBV30 combines with J gene TRBJ2-7; possible D gene TRBD2, 6 bases. V lost 8 bases and J 0 bases, leaving 8 bases between the germline ends. The CDR3 is 11 residues long. Per the germline V gene, CDR1 is GTSNPN and CDR2 is SVGIG (reference sequence). CDR3 sequence (DNA): TGTGCCGGAGGGGACTCCTACGAGCAGTACTTC. Amino acids: CAGGDSYEQYF.

This clonotype occurred many times. This chain uses TRBV5-1 with TRBJ2-7, with D tentatively TRBD1 (6 bases). From germline, CDR1 is SGHRS and CDR2 YFSETQ. The CDR3 sequence is 14 residues long. Trimming cost V 0 bases and J 5 bases, with 12 bases left between them. CDR3 loop: CASSLDPGADEQYF. The DNA of the CDR3 is TGCGCCAGCAGCTTGGATCCAGGGGCAGACGAGCAGTACTTC.

In this sample, this clonotype turned up many times. The rearrangement joins TRBV28 to TRBJ2-1; 10 nucleotides line up with TRBD2. The V gene's germline CDR1 is MDHEN and CDR2 SYDVKM. The CDR3 consists of 16 residues. V trimming: 4 bases; J trimming: 5 bases; junction bases outside the gene matches: 8. CDR3 region: CASSSIAGGSHNEQFF. The CDR3 DNA sequence: TGTGCCAGCAGTTCCATAGCGGGAGGTTCCCACAATGAGCAGTTCTTC.

CDR3 in DNA: TGCGCCAGCAGCCAAGATGGGGACAATCAGCCCCAGCATTTT. Encoded protein: CASSQDGDNQPQHF. This chain joins TRBV4-1 and TRBJ1-5; D unclear. Trimming stripped 0 bases from V and 3 bases from J, with 6 bases between. The germline gives CDR1 MGHRA, CDR2 YSYEKL. The CDR3 loop spans 14 amino acids.

This clonotype was seen at least ten times. The V and J genes are TRBV6-2 or TRBV6-3 and TRBJ1-5, with TRBD1 matching over 7 bases. Germline V gene lookup returns CDR1 MNHEY and CDR2 SVGEGT. Trimming removed 6 bases from V and 2 bases from J; junction bases left unmatched: 10. The length of the CDR3 is 16 residues. The CDR3 region has the DNA TGTGCCAGCAGCCCGACAGGGCGGATGGGCAATCAGCCCCAGCATTTT. It encodes CASSPTGRMGNQPQHF.

As to this clonotype: The junction differs from germline at one of its ends, possibly a read error. The chain carries TRBV6-5 and TRBJ2-7; a weak D match, TRBD2 (6 bases). The germline V gene encodes CDR1 MNHEY and CDR2 SVGAGI. This CDR3 has 12 amino acids. The CDR3 DNA is TGTGCCAGCAGTTCCCCGGGGGAGAGTACAGACTTC. The encoded protein is CASSSPGESTDF.

This clonotype was counted between two and nine times. This chain joins TRBV3-1 and TRBJ1-2; 7 bases align to TRBD1. The germline V gene encodes CDR1 LGHDT and CDR2 YNNKEL (reference sequence). The CDR3 has 16 amino acids. Trimming at V came to 3 bases and at J to 0 bases, leaving 7 bases not matched to a gene. CDR3 nucleotide sequence: TGTGCCAGCAGCCAGGGGAGACAGGGATCTAACTATGGCTACACCTTC. This sequence encodes CASSQGRQGSNYGYTF.

This clonotype was detected many times. The J gene is TRBJ1-4, the V gene TRBV20-1; TRBD1 agrees at 10 bases. Trimming took 3 bases from V and 6 from J; bases not matched to a gene: 7. There are 15 residues in the CDR3. Germline CDR1 DFQATT, CDR2 SNEGSKA (reference sequence). CDR3 residues: CSASTWTGGDEKLFF. DNA of the CDR3: TGCAGTGCTAGCACCTGGACAGGGGGGGATGAAAAACTGTTTTTT.

About this clonotype: A clone one base away is much larger, so this may be a read error. The rearrangement uses TRBV7-2 and TRBJ1-6, with a weak D call TRBD1 (5 bases). Germline CDR1 SGHTA, CDR2 FQGNSA. The CDR3 is 16 amino acids. The V end was cut by 5 bases, the J end by 6 bases, with 17 bases between. The CDR3 DNA sequence: TGTGCCAGCAGCCCTAGGACACAGATCCTTAATTCACCCCTCCACTTT. Residues: CASSPRTQILNSPLHF. Supplemented by reference TRBV7-2 and TRBJ1-6, the full variable domain reads GAGVSQSPSNKVTEKGKDVELRCDPISGHTALYWYRQSLGQGLEFLIYFQGNSAPDKSGLPSDRFSAERTGGSVSTLTIQRTQQEDSAVYLCASSPRTQILNSPLHFGNGTRLTVT.

This clonotype appeared many times. This chain links TRBV20-1 with TRBJ2-1; tentatively, D is TRBD1 or TRBD2 (7 bases each). V lost 6 bases and J 6 bases, leaving 18 bases between the germline ends. Germline values: CDR1 DFQATT, CDR2 SNEGSKA (reference sequence). The length of the CDR3 is 14 residues. The CDR3 DNA reads TGCAGTGCCGAAGCGGGACAGCTAGTCAATGAGCAGTTCTTC. Translated, it gives CSAEAGQLVNEQFF.

In this sample, this clonotype turned up many times. The chain links TRBV7-9 to TRBJ1-3; D is unresolved. The CDR3 loop spans 15 amino acids. Between the trimmed V and J ends, which lost 4 bases and 1 base, there was a span of 11 bases. The germline V gene encodes CDR1 SEHNR and CDR2 FQNEAQ (reference sequence). The CDR3 DNA sequence: TGTGCCAGCAGCTCCGACGGTGGGTCTGGAAACACCATATATTTT. Residues: CASSSDGGSGNTIYF.

This clonotype was picked up many times. This chain connects TRBV6-5 to TRBJ1-3; D gene unclear. The CDR3 is 15 amino acids. V shed 0 bases and J shed 0 bases, with 6 bases lying between them. The germline CDR1 and CDR2 sequences are MNHEY and SVGAGI. CDR3 residues: CASSYSRGSGNTIYF. As DNA, the CDR3 is TGTGCCAGCAGTTACTCCCGGGGCTCTGGAAACACCATATATTTT.

The sample holds many counts of this clonotype. This sequence joins TRBV15 and TRBJ1-5; maybe TRBD1 (5 bases). This CDR3 is 19 amino acids long. Looked up from germline, CDR1 is LNHNV and CDR2 is YYDKDF (reference sequence). The V end lost 0 bases, the J end lost 4 bases, and 22 bases lay between the germline ends. CDR3 in amino acids: CATSRESAGNKLANQPQHF. CDR3 DNA sequence: TGTGCCACCAGCAGAGAGTCGGCAGGGAACAAGCTCGCAAATCAGCCCCAGCATTTT.

This clonotype showed up many times. The J gene is TRBJ2-7, the V gene TRBV5-1; D is possibly TRBD1 or TRBD2 (6 bases each). The CDR3 runs 16 residues. Germline V lookup: CDR1 SGHRS, CDR2 YFSETQ. Trimming removed 5 bases from V and 3 bases from J, with 21 bases in between. The CDR3 reads CASRPEGVVSLYEQYF. The CDR3 DNA reads TGCGCCAGCAGACCGGAGGGGGTGGTGTCTCTCTACGAGCAGTACTTC.

This clonotype appeared many times. The CDR3 DNA reads as TGTGCCAGCAAATCCCCGGGACAGGGAAATGAGCAGTTCTTC. This sequence encodes CASKSPGQGNEQFF. The rearrangement joins TRBV12-3 or TRBV12-4 to TRBJ2-1; 9 positions agree with TRBD1. Trimming cost V 7 bases and J 7 bases; bases outside gene matches: 8. This CDR3 contains 14 residues.

In this sample, this clonotype turned up many times. The V call is TRBV20-1, the J call TRBJ1-2; D unresolved. Germline CDR1 and CDR2: DFQATT and SNEGSKA (reference sequence). This CDR3 is built from 13 residues. Trimming removed 3 bases at V and 4 bases at J, with 12 bases between. CDR3 protein: CSARVRHLYGYTF. In DNA, the CDR3 is TGCAGTGCTAGGGTGAGACATCTCTATGGCTACACCTTC.

This clonotype qualifies as medium-sized (0.01 to 0.1%). This sequence joins TRBV5-4 and TRBJ2-7, with TRBD2 matching 13 bases. The CDR3 loop spans 15 amino acids. The germline gives CDR1 SGHNT, CDR2 YYREEE (reference sequence). The V gene end was trimmed by 4 bases and the J gene end by 3 bases; junction bases not matched to a gene: 4. The DNA of the CDR3 is TGTGCCAGCAGCCCTACTAGCGGGAGGGACTACGAGCAGTACTTC. Translation gives CASSPTSGRDYEQYF. Complete variable domain (other parts from reference TRBV5-4 and TRBJ2-7): ETGVTQSPTHLIKTRGQQVTLRCSSQSGHNTVSWYQQALGQGPQFIFQYYREEENGRGNFPPRFSGLQFPNYSSELNVNALELDDSALYLCASSPTSGRDYEQYFGPGTRLTVT.

This clonotype was detected ten times or more. The V and J genes are TRBV18 and TRBJ2-3; no clear D. The CDR3 is 15 amino acids. V lost 6 bases, J lost 1 base, and 14 bases lay in between. Germline CDR1 reads KGHSH; CDR2 reads LQKENI. CDR3 region: CASSAISRGTDTQYF. In DNA form, the CDR3 reads TGTGCCAGCTCCGCAATTAGTCGCGGCACAGATACGCAGTATTTT.

This clonotype was recorded at least ten times. V gene TRBV24-1 combines with J gene TRBJ2-2; the D gene could be TRBD1 or TRBD2 (5 bases each). Per the germline V gene, CDR1 is KGHDR and CDR2 is SFDVKD. This CDR3 comprises 13 residues. V was cut by 2 bases and J by 5 bases, with 5 bases left in between. CDR3 DNA: TGTGCCACCAGTGATTGGGGGACCGGGGAGCTGTTTTTT. Residues: CATSDWGTGELFF.

This clonotype appeared many times. The rearrangement uses TRBV20-1 and TRBJ2-2; D is unresolved. CDR1 and CDR2 from the germline V gene are DFQATT and SNEGSKA (reference sequence). V shed 0 bases and J shed 8 bases, with 7 bases lying between them. The CDR3 consists of 12 residues. The CDR3 sequence: CSARDLAGELFF. CDR3 nucleotides: TGCAGTGCTAGAGATCTGGCTGGGGAGCTGTTTTTT.

V gene TRBV5-1 combines with J gene TRBJ2-6; D remains unclear. The V end lost 1 base, the J end lost 0 bases, and 8 bases lay between the germline ends. The germline V gene encodes CDR1 SGHRS and CDR2 YFSETQ. The length of the CDR3 is 16 residues. Here the CDR3 DNA reads TGCGCCAGCAGCTTGCCTTCGAGCTCTGGGGCCAACGTCCTGACTTTC. It yields the protein CASSLPSSSGANVLTF.